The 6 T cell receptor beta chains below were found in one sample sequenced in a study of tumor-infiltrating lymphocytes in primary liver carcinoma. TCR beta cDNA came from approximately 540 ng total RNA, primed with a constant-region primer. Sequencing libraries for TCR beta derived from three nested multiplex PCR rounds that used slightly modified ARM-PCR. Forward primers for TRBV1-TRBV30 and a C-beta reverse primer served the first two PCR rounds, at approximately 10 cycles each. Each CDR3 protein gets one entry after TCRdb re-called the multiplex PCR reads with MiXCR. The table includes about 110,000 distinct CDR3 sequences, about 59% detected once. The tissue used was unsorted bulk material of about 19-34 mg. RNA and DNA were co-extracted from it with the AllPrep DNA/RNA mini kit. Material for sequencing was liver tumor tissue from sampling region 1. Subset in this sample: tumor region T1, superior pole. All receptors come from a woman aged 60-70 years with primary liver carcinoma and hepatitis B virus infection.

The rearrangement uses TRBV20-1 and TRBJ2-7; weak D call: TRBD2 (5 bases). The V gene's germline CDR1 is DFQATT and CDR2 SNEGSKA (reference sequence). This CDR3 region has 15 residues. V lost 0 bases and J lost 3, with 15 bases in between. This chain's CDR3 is CSARDSERPLYEQYF. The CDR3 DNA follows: TGCAGTGCTAGAGATAGCGAGAGGCCACTCTACGAGCAGTACTTC.

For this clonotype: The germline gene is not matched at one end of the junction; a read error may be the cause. DNA for the CDR3: TGTACCAGCAGTGAAGGGGGGACCATCAATGAGCAGTTCTTC. Encoded protein: CTSSEGGTINEQFF. The chain joins TRBV6-1 to TRBJ2-1; D assignment may be TRBD1 or TRBD2 (6 bases each). CDR1 MNHNS and CDR2 SASEGT come from the germline V gene. The length of the CDR3 is 14 residues.

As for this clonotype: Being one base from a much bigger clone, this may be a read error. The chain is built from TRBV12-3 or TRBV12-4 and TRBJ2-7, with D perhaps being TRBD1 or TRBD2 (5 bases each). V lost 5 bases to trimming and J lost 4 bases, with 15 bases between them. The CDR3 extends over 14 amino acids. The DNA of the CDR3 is TGTGCCAGCAGTCGAGGGGTAGGTGTGTACGAGCAGTACTTC. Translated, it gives CASSRGVGVYEQYF.

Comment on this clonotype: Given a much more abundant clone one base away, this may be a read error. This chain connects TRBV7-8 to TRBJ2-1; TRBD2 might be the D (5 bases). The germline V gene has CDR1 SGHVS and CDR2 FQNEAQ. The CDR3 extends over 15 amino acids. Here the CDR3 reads CASSLERSSCNEQFF. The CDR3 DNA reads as TGTGCCAGCAGCTTAGAGCGGAGCTCCTGCAATGAGCAGTTCTTC.

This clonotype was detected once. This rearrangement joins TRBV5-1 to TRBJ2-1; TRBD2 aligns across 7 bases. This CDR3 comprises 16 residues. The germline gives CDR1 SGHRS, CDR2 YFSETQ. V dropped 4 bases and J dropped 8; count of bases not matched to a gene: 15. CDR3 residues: CASSISSGSSCDEQFF. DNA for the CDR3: TGCGCCAGCAGCATTTCTAGCGGATCCTCCTGCGATGAGCAGTTCTTC.

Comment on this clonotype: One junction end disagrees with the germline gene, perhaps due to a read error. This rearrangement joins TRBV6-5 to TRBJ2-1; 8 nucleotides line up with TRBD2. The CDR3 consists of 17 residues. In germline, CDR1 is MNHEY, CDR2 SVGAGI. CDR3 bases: TGTGCCAGCAGACACTTGAGCGGGAGTGCAGCCTACAATGAGCAGTTGTTC. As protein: CASRHLSGSAAYNEQLF.